The clone carrying this TCR beta chain was detected a few times. Germline CDR1 reads LNHDA; CDR2 reads SQIVND (reference sequence). This CDR3 has 16 amino acids. Trimming pared 5 bases from V and 0 bases from J, leaving 14 bases between. The data are from a study of CD4+ T cells in melanoma. Assay: immunoSEQ multiplex PCR; the TCRdb copy retains only in-frame clones and omits some. Found here are 20,000 to 25,000 clones, about three quarters of them singletons; the top ten hold approximately 9.7%. The TCR comes from a human donor with melanoma. The V and J genes are TRBV19 and TRBJ1-5, with D unclear. Written as DNA, the CDR3 is TGTGCCAGTAGTCCGTTGGACCTCAATAGCAATCAGCCCCAGCATTTT. Its protein product is CASSPLDLNSNQPQHF.